This T cell receptor beta chain was captured in a study of blood T cell repertoires in COVID-19. In the study overall: Whether acute or convalescent, the COVID-19 samples came from the United States, Italy and Spain. PBMCs, B-cell-depleted T cells, or T cells were the source of the cDNA or gDNA that made up the material.

V was cut by 4 bases and J by 2 bases, with 6 bases left in between. The germline V gene has CDR1 SGHDT and CDR2 YYEEEE. The CDR3 runs 12 residues. Under the authors' procedure: Amplified reference gene primers provided the basis for estimating nucleated cell counts. Assay: immunoSEQ multiplex PCR; the TCRdb copy retains only in-frame clones and omits some. For V, J and clone size, that table is used; D and trimming come from the DNA. Of roughly 76,000 clones listed, around nine tenths are singletons. The J gene is TRBJ2-5, the V gene TRBV5-6, with D possibly matching TRBD1 (5 bases). Sequencing was carried out using peripheral blood. This TCR derives from a woman aged 18 to 35 with acute or convalescent COVID-19. The CDR3, as DNA: TGTGCCAGCAGCGGACAACAAGAGACCCAGTACTTC. Translated, it gives CASSGQQETQYF.